One T cell receptor beta chain is described in this entry. These data come from a study of blood T cell repertoires in COVID-19. Study summary: The United States, Italy and Spain supplied acute and convalescent COVID-19 samples. T cells, B-cell-depleted T cells, or PBMCs provided the cDNA or gDNA that served as material.

Trimming removed 1 base from V and 6 bases from J; junction bases left unmatched: 8. CDR3 size: 17 residues. The V gene's germline CDR1 is SGHTA and CDR2 FQGNSA. Method: immunoSEQ multiplex PCR; TCRdb's copy keeps in-frame clones and lacks some. This table holds some 150,000 clones, approximately 84% found once. Specimen: peripheral blood. The receptor was isolated from a human donor with acute or convalescent COVID-19. The donor label of this sample is uncertain. V is TRBV7-2 and J is TRBJ2-3; 12 bases align to TRBD2. The CDR3 DNA follows: TGTGCCAGCAGCTTAGTCGGGACTAGCGGGCCCGGGGATACGCAGTATTTT. Residues: CASSLVGTSGPGDTQYF.